Detailed here is one T cell receptor (beta chain). The antigen this receptor binds is unknown. One base away there is no much larger clone; base qualities are not given. The germline V gene supplies CDR1 SGHTA and CDR2 FQGNSA. From the cysteine up to the phenylalanine, the CDR3 has a length of 16 residues. Here the CDR3 DNA is all that survives: 48 bases in frame from base 1. After removal of 5 bases from V and 4 bases from J, the junction retains 11 bases not matched to a gene. Using the deep immunoSEQ assay, multiplex PCR amplified TCR CDR3 regions from genomic DNA. For each cell subset, the extracted genomic DNA was distributed evenly across all wells of several immunoSEQ 96-well plates, and each plate served as one replicate. For sorted subsets, each replicate PCR was loaded with about 0.2 ug genomic DNA, equivalent to about 30,000 T cell genomes. The purified libraries were quantified using a Qubit 3.0 fluorometer, sized with a Bioanalyzer 2100, and then quantified again using the KAPA Library Quantification kit. Every immunoSEQ 96-well plate was sequenced on a dedicated single-read 150-cycle Illumina NextSeq 550 flow cell. As for the original processing: Because only junctional sequences without quality scores were contained in the immunoSEQ output, filtering matching that applied to full-length reads could not be performed. Sequences were annotated with PyIR, a Python wrapper for IgBLAST v1.9, using IMGT germline references to assign V/J genes and CDR3. Reads were removed for weak V/J assignments (E-value above 1e-6), missing CDR3, stop codons, out-of-frame junctions, or ambiguous translated residues. V3J clonotypes were defined as sequences sharing the same inferred V gene, J gene, and CDR3 amino acid sequence. Percentage overlap between repertoires was calculated by dividing the number of shared unique clonotypes by the size of the smaller repertoire. Three approaches were used to assess repertoire richness: RTK rarefaction, the Chao1 estimator, and Recon v2.1 estimates of unobserved clonotypes. OLGA was used to compute generation probabilities for all TCRbeta clonotypes that the gDNA method yielded from four donors. Sourced from immuneACCESS, this table was stored by TCRdb with only in-frame sequences that have V and J called. A share of the clones is absent; for the studies checked, an unresolved V gene accounts for under half, and the remainder has no known explanation. The D gene and trimming were derived from the DNA, and the V and J assignments and clone size from that table. This sample is represented by 2.5 million or so clones; approximately 90% of them were singletons. In total, the top ten clones hold roughly 0.13% of the sample.

These data belong to a study of shared clonotypes between healthy human individuals (dated by TCRdb to 2019 to 2021). Background on the whole study: Three men and two women, aged 18 to 49 years, made up the cohort. For each donor, CD4 naive and CD4 memory were each run on three plates, CD8 naive on two plates, and CD8 memory on one plate. The study deeply sequenced blood TCR repertoires of about five healthy adults to estimate repertoire size and the extent of clonotype sharing between individuals. To increase sequencing depth and limit assay-specific biases, different laboratories used diverse techniques to prepare libraries and sequence TCR repertoires. Each donor's leukapheresis produced roughly between roughly 0.85 and 10 billion PBMCs.

Broad study findings and their caveats: Pairwise subsampling led to the expectation that sequencing depth would affect the degree of clonotype sharing among donors. Estimated clonotype richness was generally larger for naive than for memory subsets. Compared with non-shared clonotypes, the clonotypes found in all four sorted-subset donors had higher generation probabilities. Sampling was limited to blood, and TCR repertoires in tissue likely differ from TCR repertoires in blood. The small number of donors limited the genetic and exposure-history diversity represented. Rarefaction of sorted-subset datasets indicated incomplete sequencing despite the large sequencing depth. Sharing across several donors was observed for approximately 4.6% of naive CD4, less than 4% of naive CD8, about 2.3% of memory CD4, and roughly 0.4% of memory CD8 clonotypes.

The donors were healthy, HIV-negative adults who had no recently reported acute infections or vaccinations. All donors were Caucasian adults living in Nashville, Tennessee, USA. CD4+ T cells were enriched by magnetic negative selection; naive cells were then positively selected on CD45RA, and the negative fraction formed the memory subset. Blood was obtained by leukapheresis, after which PBMCs were separated by Ficoll-Histopaque density gradient centrifugation and cryopreserved in liquid nitrogen vapor phase. Analytical flow cytometry was used to check the purity and quantity of every magnetically sorted T cell population. Genomic DNA was isolated from each sorted fraction and quantified by UV absorbance on a Nanodrop 2000c.

Specimen: naive CD4+ T cells sorted from blood. The cell subset or site label on this specimen signifies: CD45RA+ positively selected. The receptor chain draws on TRBV7-2 and TRBJ2-5, and 9 junction bases match TRBD1. This receptor was identified in a man aged 18 to 29 in good health. The nucleotide sequence reads TGTGCCAGCAGCCAACGGACAGGGGCCTTACGAGAGACCCAGTACTTC. It translates to CASSQRTGALRETQYF.